This TCR beta chain originates from a study of response to subunit inactivated influenza vaccine. The table lists this clonotype with a few counts. Its antigen is unknown. Study-level results: The authors suggested that few new T cells are recruited per seasonal influenza vaccination.

The V gene's germline CDR1 is LNHNV and CDR2 YYDKDF (reference sequence). The V end lost 4 bases, the J end lost 7 bases, and 20 bases lay between the germline ends. CDR3 length equals 16 residues. TCRdb reprocessed the RT-PCR reads via MiXCR and lists one record per CDR3 protein. The data contain 650,000 to 700,000 distinct CDR3 sequences, around a sixth of them seen just once; the ten biggest clones take up 11%. The TCR was taken from a man between 50 and 59 years old who received an inactivated influenza vaccine. V is TRBV15 and J is TRBJ2-1; D might be TRBD1 or TRBD2, each matching 5 bases. The specimen comprised PBMCs from blood, sampled about 11 days after vaccination. Written as DNA, the CDR3 is TGTGCCACCAGCAAATCAAGGGGCGCCGGGAAGAATGAGCAGTTCTTC. It codes for CATSKSRGAGKNEQFF.